This TCR beta chain is drawn from a study of T cells in pancreatic ductal adenocarcinoma (dated by TCRdb to the late 2010s). For the study in its entirety: The work assessed suppressive cells as well as CD8+ T cells infiltrating resected pancreatic ductal adenocarcinoma, measuring their numbers, locations, and properties, in order to shed light on the adaptive T-cell response that occurs naturally.

Selected pancreatic ductal adenocarcinoma patients had undergone surgery without neoadjuvant therapy. Peripheral blood was collected in heparin tubes, and PBMCs were isolated by histopaque density gradient and cryopreserved in about 9.1% DMSO. Genomic DNA was extracted from 6 or 7 PBMC and 9 flash-frozen tumor specimens using the DNeasy Blood and Tissue Kit with Proteinase K and RNase treatment. The immunoSEQ hsTCRB kit was used to amplify TCR beta CDR3 regions from genomic DNA. An Illumina HiSeq system was used to carry out high-throughput TRB CDR3 sequencing. The authors processed their data as follows. The immunoSEQ software was used to analyze sequencing reads, and nonproductive sequences containing premature stops or frame-shifts were excluded. To calculate repertoire clonality, Shannon entropy was normalized by log2 of the number of unique productive sequences, and that value was subtracted from one. TCRdb limited this immuneACCESS table to in-frame rearrangements with V and J called. A share of clones is missing; checked studies link under half to unresolved V genes, and the rest is unexplained. For V, J and clone size, that table is used; D and trimming come from the DNA. Here the sample has over 90,000 clones; roughly 96% occur a single time. Less than 4% of the sample comes from the top ten.

The research as a whole found: Compared with tumor samples, blood samples had more total productive templates and approximately 8.2-fold more unique clonotypes. Since most people with pancreatic cancer show up with disease that cannot be operated on, the resected cohort was biased toward the minority who had early-stage disease. No significant difference in T-cell clonality was found between tumor and blood, with mean clonality of roughly 0.12 in tumors and 0.065 to 0.09 in blood. Comparisons of clonality between tumor and blood may be biased because tumors are enriched in CD45RO+ effector T cells rather than naive T cells, which biases the comparison toward lower diversity.

Cut back by 4 bases and 9 bases, the V and J ends lie 16 bases apart. The CDR3 holds 14 amino acids from the cysteine to the phenylalanine. Kept here is only the CDR3 DNA, which spans 42 bases and is read in frame from base 1. The CDR1 and CDR2 encoded by the germline V gene are WSHSY and SAAADI. A remark on this clone: No antigen is known for it. Base-call qualities are not available, and no considerably larger clone is one nucleotide away.

This clonotype was sampled from a human donor with pancreatic ductal adenocarcinoma. The chain joins TRBV10-2 to TRBJ2-1; a tentative D match to TRBD2 spans 6 bases. The specimen was PBMCs. The bases are TGCGCCAGCAGTGTTGGGAGACCCGGGGGTGAGCAGTTCTTC. Its protein reads: CASSVGRPGGEQFF.